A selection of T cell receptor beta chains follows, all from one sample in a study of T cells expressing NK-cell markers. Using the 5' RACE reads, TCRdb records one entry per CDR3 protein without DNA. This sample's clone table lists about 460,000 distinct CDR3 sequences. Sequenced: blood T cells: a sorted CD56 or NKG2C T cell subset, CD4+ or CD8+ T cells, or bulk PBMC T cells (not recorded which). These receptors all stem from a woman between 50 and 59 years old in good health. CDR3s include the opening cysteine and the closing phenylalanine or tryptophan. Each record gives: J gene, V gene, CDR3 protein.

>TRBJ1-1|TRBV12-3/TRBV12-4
CASSPSGRGERTEAFF
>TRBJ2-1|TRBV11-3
CASSLAGAGGLNEQFF
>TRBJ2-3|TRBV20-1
CSARDPWGGADTQYF
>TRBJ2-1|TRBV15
CATSRESGFDEQFF
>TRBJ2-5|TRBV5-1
CASSFGGGTFQETQYF
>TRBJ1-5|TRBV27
CASSKERTGGQPQHF
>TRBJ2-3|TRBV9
CASSGMTSTQRRYF
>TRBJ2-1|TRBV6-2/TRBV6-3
CASSYSWGLAGDQSFF
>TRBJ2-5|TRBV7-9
CASSSLMMETQYF
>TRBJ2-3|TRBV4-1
CASSLFPQADTQYF
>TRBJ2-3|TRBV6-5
CATRSGGEQYF
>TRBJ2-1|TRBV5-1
CASSLGRVLSNEQFF
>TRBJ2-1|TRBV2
CASRGDGLSEQFF
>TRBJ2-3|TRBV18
CASSPSQAGASDTQYF
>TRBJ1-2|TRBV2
CASSLTVNYGYTF
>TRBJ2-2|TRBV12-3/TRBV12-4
CASSSDGGFGELFF
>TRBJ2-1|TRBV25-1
CASSRAHEQFF
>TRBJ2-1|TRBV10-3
CAISESKGQYGNEQFF
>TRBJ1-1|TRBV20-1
CSAKGQGVAEAFF
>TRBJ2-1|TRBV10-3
CAISGTGRRNEQFF
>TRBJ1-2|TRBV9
CASSVVQGLNYGYTF
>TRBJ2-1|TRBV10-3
CAISAGLASDEQFF
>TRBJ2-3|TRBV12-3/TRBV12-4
CASSPRTSSRTDTQYF
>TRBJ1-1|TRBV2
CASRPDSGAEAFF
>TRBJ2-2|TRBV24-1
CAGQGSTGELFF
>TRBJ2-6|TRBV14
CASSRRAGGPGGANVLTF
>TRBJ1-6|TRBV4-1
CASSQDLGRLSYNSPLHF
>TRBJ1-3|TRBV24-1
CATSSGHEQNTIYF
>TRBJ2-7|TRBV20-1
CSARESGGLPYEQYF
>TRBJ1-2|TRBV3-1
CASSPRSDRDGYTF
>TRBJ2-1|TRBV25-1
CASSAAALYNEQFF
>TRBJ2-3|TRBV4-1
CASSFGGPDTQYF
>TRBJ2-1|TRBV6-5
CASTPQGSSYNEQFF
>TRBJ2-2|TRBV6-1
CASSPRVGANTGELFF
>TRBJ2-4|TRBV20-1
CSAGQAKNIQYF
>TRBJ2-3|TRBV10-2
CASSESIQGTQYF
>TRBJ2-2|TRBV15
CATSHLSGNTGELFF
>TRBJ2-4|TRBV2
CASSGVRDIQYF
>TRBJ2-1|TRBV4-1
CASSQAARQFF
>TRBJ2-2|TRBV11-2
CASSSGVLVTGELFF
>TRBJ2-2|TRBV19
CASSPPGTSLNTGELFF
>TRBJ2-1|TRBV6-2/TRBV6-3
CASRTLVSEQFF
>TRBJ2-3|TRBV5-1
CASSFEPGGTLGDTQYF
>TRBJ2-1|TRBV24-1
CATNSRDSPGNEQFF
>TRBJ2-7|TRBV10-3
CAISESTQGLSPSYEQYF
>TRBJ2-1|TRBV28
CASSFGQVINEQFF
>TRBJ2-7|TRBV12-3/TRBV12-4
CASSSLGETGEQYF
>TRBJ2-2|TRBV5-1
CASSPDRVDGELFF
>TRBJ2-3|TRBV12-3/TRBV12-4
CASRRWTSGSVGTDTQYF
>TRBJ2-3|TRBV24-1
CATSMGYSDTQYF
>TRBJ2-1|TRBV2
CASSLQGARDEQFF
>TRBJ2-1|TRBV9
CASGIAGVGNEQFF
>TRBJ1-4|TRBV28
CASSLREKLFF
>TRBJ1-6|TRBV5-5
CASSRAVGEYNSPLHF